A single sample is the source of the 5 T cell receptor beta chains below, sequenced in a study of regulatory T cells in long-lasting Graves disease. Sequencing libraries for TCR beta were prepared with iRepertoire HTBI primers and Arm-PCR of CDR3 regions. TCRdb re-called the multiplex PCR reads through MiXCR, storing one row per CDR3 protein. This table has a few hundred thousand distinct CDR3 sequences, about 19% appearing once. Time point specified: newly diagnosed GD, antithyroid drugs for less than 3 months. From RNA extracted from PBMCs, the TCR library was made. The sample in question was peripheral blood mononuclear cells (PBMCs), obtained at new diagnosis, from a patient treated with antithyroid drugs. The receptors here all came from a female donor with Graves disease.

This clonotype was seen a single time. J is TRBJ2-7 and V is TRBV27; perhaps TRBD2 as D (5 bases). Germline-derived CDR1 and CDR2 are MNHEY and SMNVEV (reference sequence). Trimming removed 6 bases at V and 1 base at J, with 10 bases between. The CDR3 is 13 amino acids. The CDR3 region is CASRDWFSYEQYF. The CDR3, as DNA: TGTGCCAGCAGGGACTGGTTTTCCTACGAGCAGTACTTC.

The chain employs TRBV7-2 and TRBJ1-1, with a weak D call TRBD1 (5 bases). V gave up 2 bases and J gave up 3 bases, with 10 bases separating them. Germline assignment: CDR1 SGHTA and CDR2 FQGNSA. The CDR3 totals 14 residues. The CDR3 reads CASSLLGEYTEAFF. The CDR3 DNA follows: TGTGCCAGCAGCTTACTGGGGGAGTACACTGAAGCTTTCTTT.

CDR3 in DNA: TGTGCCAGCAGCTGGCCTGCCCGCGCCGGGGAGCTGTTTTTT. Protein product: CASSWPARAGELFF. The chain combines TRBV5-4 with TRBJ2-2; D gene uncertain. The germline V gene has CDR1 SGHNT and CDR2 YYREEE (reference sequence). The ends were cut back, 3 bases at V and 6 bases at J, with 12 bases in the middle. The CDR3 covers 14 residues.

The table lists this clonotype with many counts. The gene calls are TRBV6-1 and TRBJ1-6; 8 nucleotides match TRBD1. CDR3 length equals 14 residues. Germline loops: CDR1 MNHNS, CDR2 SASEGT. V lost 5 bases to trimming and J lost 9 bases; unmatched junction nucleotides: 6. The CDR3: CASSPGQGSSPLHF. CDR3 DNA: TGTGCCAGCAGTCCCGGACAGGGTAGTTCACCCCTCCACTTT.

This clonotype came up many times. CDR3 DNA: TGTGCCAGCAGCTGGGACAGGGGTAGCACTGAAGCTTTCTTT. Translation gives CASSWDRGSTEAFF. The genes are TRBV12-3 or TRBV12-4 and TRBJ1-1; TRBD1 matches 10 bases. This CDR3 region has 14 residues. V gave up 6 bases and J gave up 4 bases; unmatched junction bases: 5.